The clone carrying this T cell receptor beta chain was counted only a few times. The record originates from a study of blood T cell repertoires in COVID-19. In the source study's methods: Scientists estimated how many nucleated cells there were by amplifying reference gene primers. Generated by immunoSEQ multiplex PCR, the TCRdb table keeps only in-frame clones and is missing some. That table furnishes V, J and clone size, whereas the DNA furnished D and trimming. The sample has around 100,000 clones; 70% to 90% are singletons. V dropped 9 bases and J dropped 3; count of bases not matched to a gene: 14. Looked up from germline, CDR1 is MNHEY and CDR2 is SMNVEV (reference sequence). CDR3 size: 16 residues.

This chain connects TRBV27 to TRBJ1-5; TRBD1 aligns across 7 bases. The sequence was obtained from a woman in her sixties or seventies with acute or convalescent COVID-19. Sequencing used peripheral blood. DNA for the CDR3: TGTGCCAGGCCATTCACAGGGGAGGTCGACAATCAGCCCCAGCATTTT. Translation gives CARPFTGEVDNQPQHF.